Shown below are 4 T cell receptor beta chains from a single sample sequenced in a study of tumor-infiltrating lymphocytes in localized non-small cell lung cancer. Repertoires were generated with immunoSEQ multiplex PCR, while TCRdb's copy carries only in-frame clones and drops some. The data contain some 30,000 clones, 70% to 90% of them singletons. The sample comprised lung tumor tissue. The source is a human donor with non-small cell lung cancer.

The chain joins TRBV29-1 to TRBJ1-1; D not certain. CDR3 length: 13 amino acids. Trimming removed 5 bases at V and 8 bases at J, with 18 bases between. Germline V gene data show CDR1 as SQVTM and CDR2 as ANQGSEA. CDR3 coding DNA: TGCAGCGTTAACGTACCGGGAACCGACGAAGCTTTCTTT. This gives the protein CSVNVPGTDEAFF. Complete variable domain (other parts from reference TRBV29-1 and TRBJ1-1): SAVISQKPSRDICQRGTSLTIQCQVDSQVTMMFWYRQQPGQSLTLIATANQGSEATYESGFVIDKFPISRPNLTFSTLTVSNMSPEDSSIYLCSVNVPGTDEAFFGQGTRLTVV.

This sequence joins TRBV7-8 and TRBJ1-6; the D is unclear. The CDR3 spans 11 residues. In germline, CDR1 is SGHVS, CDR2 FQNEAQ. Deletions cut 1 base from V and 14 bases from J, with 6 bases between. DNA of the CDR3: TGTGCCAGCAGCTTAGAATCGGCCCTCCACTTT. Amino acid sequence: CASSLESALHF.

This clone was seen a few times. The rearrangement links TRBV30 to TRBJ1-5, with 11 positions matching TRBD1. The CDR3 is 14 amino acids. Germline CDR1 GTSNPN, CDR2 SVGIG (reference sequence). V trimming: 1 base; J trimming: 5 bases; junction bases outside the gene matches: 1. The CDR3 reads CAWSGDRGYQPQHF. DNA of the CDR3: TGTGCCTGGAGTGGGGACAGGGGGTATCAGCCCCAGCATTTT.

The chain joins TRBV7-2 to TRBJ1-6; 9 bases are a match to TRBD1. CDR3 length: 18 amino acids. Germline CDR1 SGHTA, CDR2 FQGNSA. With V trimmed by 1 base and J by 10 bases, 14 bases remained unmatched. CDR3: CASSLGGYRGPEGSPLHF. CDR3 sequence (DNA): TGTGCCAGCAGCTTAGGAGGTTACAGGGGGCCGGAAGGCTCACCCCTCCACTTT.